This TCR beta chain was recovered during a study of T cell responses to AZD1222 COVID-19 vaccine. The assay was immunoSEQ multiplex PCR, and TCRdb's table has in-frame clones only and misses some. The sample holds about 140,000 clones, more than 85% seen once. General observations from the study: The span of vaccine-associated CD4 TCRs extended across spike, with dominance at 160-218 and 743-854.

The CDR3 sequence is 15 residues long. The V and J ends lost 7 bases and 6 bases respectively, with 18 bases between them. The germline V gene encodes CDR1 MNHNY and CDR2 SVGAGI (reference sequence). Notes on this clone: What it binds is not known.

The sequencing here drew on peripheral blood, taken 28 days after the second AZD1222 dose. The rearrangement uses TRBV6-6 and TRBJ2-2; D is unresolved. This TCR was sampled from an adult who received the AZD1222 COVID-19 vaccine. The DNA of the CDR3 is TGTGCCAGCACCCCCTTGGGGTTAGAGGCCGGGGAGCTGTTTTTT. This sequence encodes CASTPLGLEAGELFF.